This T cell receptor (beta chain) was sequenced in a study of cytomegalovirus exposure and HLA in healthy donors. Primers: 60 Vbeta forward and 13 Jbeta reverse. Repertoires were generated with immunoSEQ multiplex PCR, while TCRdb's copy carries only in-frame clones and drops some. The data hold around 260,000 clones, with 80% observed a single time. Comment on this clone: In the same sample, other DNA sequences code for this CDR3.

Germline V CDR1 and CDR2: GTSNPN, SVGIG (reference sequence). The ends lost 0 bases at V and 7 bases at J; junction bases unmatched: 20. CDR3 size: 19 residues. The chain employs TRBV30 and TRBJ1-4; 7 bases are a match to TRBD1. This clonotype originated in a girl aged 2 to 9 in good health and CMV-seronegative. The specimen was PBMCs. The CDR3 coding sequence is TGTGCCTGGAGTGTACTACGACAGGGACTTACCCAACCGGGTGAAAAACTGTTTTTT. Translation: CAWSVLRQGLTQPGEKLFF.